The 25 T cell receptor beta chains below come from one sample, sequenced in a study of T cell repertoires in cytomegalovirus infection. TCRdb fed the reads into MiXCR, producing one record per CDR3 protein. The sample lists some 450,000 distinct CDR3 sequences; roughly 30% were seen once. Sequences were obtained from PBMCs. The receptors originated from a human donor in good health (CMV status not recorded). Some clones in this sample may be carry-over from other donors' samples.

The genes are TRBV3-1 and TRBJ1-1; D is unclear. Germline V gene lookup returns CDR1 LGHDT and CDR2 YNNKEL (reference sequence). This CDR3 is built from 14 residues. The V end was cut by 0 bases, the J end by 10 bases, with 15 bases between. In DNA form, the CDR3 reads TGTGCCAGCAGCCAAGATCGAGTGGGAGTTGGAGCTTTCTTT. This translates into CASSQDRVGVGAFF.

In this sample, this clonotype turned up many times. The J gene is TRBJ1-1, the V gene TRBV7-2; D is perhaps TRBD1 (5 bases). This CDR3 has 16 residues. Germline lookup yields CDR1 SGHTA and CDR2 FQGNSA. The germline V and J ends were trimmed by 5 bases and 1 base, with 17 bases remaining between them. Here the CDR3 DNA reads TGTGCCAGCAGCCTGGGGGGTCGGAGAGAGAACACTGAAGCTTTCTTT. Its protein product is CASSLGGRRENTEAFF.

The gene calls are TRBV6-1 and TRBJ2-1; TRBD2 agrees at 12 bases. There are 15 residues in the CDR3. V trimming: 5 bases; J trimming: 6 bases; junction bases outside the gene matches: 5. Germline V lookup: CDR1 MNHNS, CDR2 SASEGT. DNA of the CDR3: TGTGCCAGCAGTTGGACTAGCGGGGCCTTCAATGAGCAGTTCTTC. Translation: CASSWTSGAFNEQFF.

This clonotype was seen a handful of times. This sequence joins TRBV2 and TRBJ1-2, with D perhaps TRBD1 (6 bases). The V gene's germline CDR1 is SNHLY and CDR2 FYNNEI. The CDR3 has 11 amino acids. Trimming removed 6 bases from V and 8 bases from J, with 10 bases in between. In DNA, the CDR3 is TGTGCCAGCAGGTACAGGGACGGCTACACCTTC. Protein product: CASRYRDGYTF.

In this sample, this clonotype turned up many times. The chain joins TRBV7-3 to TRBJ1-1; D is perhaps TRBD1 (5 bases). Trimming removed 3 bases at V and 1 base at J, with 9 bases between. CDR3 length: 14 amino acids. Per the germline V gene, CDR1 is SGHTA and CDR2 is FQGTGA. The CDR3 region has the DNA TGTGCCAGCAGCTTGGGGCTATCGAACACTGAAGCTTTCTTT. Translated: CASSLGLSNTEAFF.

Concerning this clonotype itself: The CDR3 ends on some other residue instead of the conserved phenylalanine or tryptophan, so this is likely a read error. The rearrangement links TRBV27 to TRBJ1-1; D possibly corresponds to TRBD1 (6 bases). The V end was cut by 2 bases, the J end by 3 bases, with 10 bases between. The CDR3 contains 14 residues. Germline V gene lookup returns CDR1 MNHEY and CDR2 SMNVEV (reference sequence). The CDR3 sequence is CASSLNQGHTEAFC. The CDR3 DNA reads as TGTGCCAGCAGTTTAAATCAGGGGCACACTGAAGCTTTCTGT.

This clonotype has a handful of counts. This chain links TRBV6-1 with TRBJ1-4; D unclear. CDR3 length: 16 amino acids. V was shortened by 0 bases and J by 7 bases, with 15 bases between the two germline ends. The V gene's germline CDR1 is MNHNS and CDR2 SASEGT. CDR3 DNA: TGTGCCAGCAGTGAAGCAGGAGGGCATTTGACTGAAAAACTGTTTTTT. Translation gives CASSEAGGHLTEKLFF.

This clonotype was detected many times. J is TRBJ1-5 and V is TRBV7-2; 8 positions match TRBD1. Germline V gives CDR1 SGHTA, CDR2 FQGNSA. V shed 4 bases and J 6 bases; nucleotides not matched to a gene: 11. The CDR3 totals 16 residues. The CDR3 region is CASSSRGTGVGQPQHF. As DNA, the CDR3 is TGTGCCAGCAGCTCGAGAGGGACAGGAGTGGGTCAGCCCCAGCATTTT.

This clonotype was observed a few times. The chain uses TRBV6-5 and TRBJ2-1; 10 positions match TRBD2. From germline, CDR1 is MNHEY and CDR2 SVGAGI. The CDR3 totals 15 residues. The junction had 6 bases not matched to a gene; V was cut back by 6 bases and J by 4 bases. This CDR3 is CASSPQLAGYNEQFF. As DNA, the CDR3 is TGTGCCAGCAGCCCCCAACTAGCGGGGTACAATGAGCAGTTCTTC.

This clonotype was seen ten or more times. This chain connects TRBV7-6 to TRBJ1-1; D unresolved. The germline V gene has CDR1 SGHVS and CDR2 FNYEAQ. Trimming left V 2 bases short and J 6 bases short, with 10 bases between. The CDR3 loop spans 13 amino acids. CDR3 sequence reads: CASSLSRSAEAFF. The CDR3 DNA sequence: TGTGCCAGCAGCTTAAGCAGGAGCGCTGAAGCTTTCTTT.

This clonotype was observed at least ten times. The CDR3 nucleotides are TGTGCCAGCAGCTTGTCATCCCCCCACGAGCAGTACTTC. Translating it yields CASSLSSPHEQYF. This chain joins TRBV7-9 and TRBJ2-7; no clear D gene. The CDR3 covers 13 residues. Germline CDR1 reads SEHNR; CDR2 reads FQNEAQ (reference sequence). Trimming took 3 bases from V and 5 from J, leaving 11 bases between them. Complete variable domain (other parts from reference TRBV7-9 and TRBJ2-7): DTGVSQNPRHKITKRGQNVTFRCDPISEHNRLYWYRQTLGQGPEFLTYFQNEAQLEKSRLLSDRFSAERPKGSFSTLEIQRTEQGDSAMYLCASSLSSPHEQYFGPGTRLTVT.

The chain combines TRBV7-2 with TRBJ2-3; 10 bases match TRBD2. This CDR3 spans 14 amino acids. The ends lost 5 bases at V and 1 base at J; junction bases unmatched: 0. Germline V gene data show CDR1 as SGHTA and CDR2 as FQGNSA. The CDR3 DNA reads as TGTGCCAGCAGCGGACTAGCGGGCACAGATACGCAGTATTTT. Its translation is CASSGLAGTDTQYF. Supplemented by reference TRBV7-2 and TRBJ2-3, the full variable domain reads GAGVSQSPSNKVTEKGKDVELRCDPISGHTALYWYRQSLGQGLEFLIYFQGNSAPDKSGLPSDRFSAERTGGSVSTLTIQRTQQEDSAVYLCASSGLAGTDTQYFGPGTRLTVL.

The CDR3 coding sequence is TGTGCCAGCAGTGACTCTGATCGTGGAAACACCATATATTTT. Translation: CASSDSDRGNTIYF. V and J are TRBV6-4 and TRBJ1-3; no reliable D call. This CDR3 has 14 residues. Germline values: CDR1 MRHNA, CDR2 SNTAGT. V dropped 0 bases and J dropped 3 bases, with 6 bases sitting between them.

This clonotype was seen a handful of times. This sequence joins TRBV6-2 or TRBV6-3 and TRBJ1-5, with 8 bases identical to TRBD1. The junction had 7 bases not matched to a gene; V was cut back by 0 bases and J by 3 bases. CDR1 is MNHEY and CDR2 is SVGEGT in the germline V gene. The CDR3 contains 17 residues. In DNA, the CDR3 is TGTGCCAGCAGTTACTCCTTAGGGACAGGAGTCAATCAGCCCCAGCATTTT. Amino acid sequence: CASSYSLGTGVNQPQHF.

This clonotype was counted many times. The rearrangement uses TRBV28 and TRBJ1-6, with D unclear. The CDR3 totals 15 residues. V lost 3 bases and J lost 6, with 12 bases in between. Per germline, CDR1 MDHEN and CDR2 SYDVKM. CDR3: CASSFEVMSNSPLHF. CDR3 nucleotides: TGTGCCAGCAGTTTTGAAGTCATGAGTAATTCACCCCTCCACTTT.

In this sample, this clonotype turned up many times. This chain joins TRBV7-6 and TRBJ2-1; TRBD2 is a possible D gene (5 bases). CDR3 length: 14 amino acids. The ends were cut back, 1 base at V and 9 bases at J, with 13 bases in the middle. Germline V CDR1 and CDR2: SGHVS, FNYEAQ. The CDR3 nucleotides read TGTGCCAGCAGCTTAGGGTCTCCTCGGGGTGAGCAGTTCTTC. Residues: CASSLGSPRGEQFF.

This sequence joins TRBV7-6 and TRBJ2-7; 7 positions match TRBD2. CDR3 length: 17 residues. The germline V gene encodes CDR1 SGHVS and CDR2 FNYEAQ. The junction had 13 bases not matched to a gene; V was cut back by 4 bases and J by 1 base. CDR3 sequence reads: CASSSQASGGGSYEQYF. The CDR3 region has the DNA TGTGCCAGCAGCTCACAGGCGTCCGGCGGGGGTTCCTACGAGCAGTACTTC.

The chain links TRBV3-1 to TRBJ1-5, with a tentative D call TRBD1 (6 bases). V lost 4 bases, J lost 12 bases, and 16 bases lay in between. Germline assignment: CDR1 LGHDT and CDR2 YNNKEL (reference sequence). The CDR3 consists of 13 residues. CDR3 region: CASSRSAQGIQHF. The CDR3 DNA follows: TGTGCCAGCAGCCGGTCGGCACAGGGCATCCAGCATTTT.

In DNA form, the CDR3 reads TGCAGTGCTAGTGCGGACCGCGCCTACGAGCAGTACTTC. Translation gives CSASADRAYEQYF. This rearrangement joins TRBV20-1 to TRBJ2-7; D remains unclear. The CDR3 runs to 13 residues. The V gene's germline CDR1 is DFQATT and CDR2 SNEGSKA (reference sequence). With 3 bases removed from V and 2 bases from J, the gap between germline ends came to 11 bases.

This clonotype was recorded a few times. The chain has TRBV2 and TRBJ1-6; D might be TRBD1 (6 bases). Trimming cost V 5 bases and J 9 bases, with 11 bases left between them. Germline lookup yields CDR1 SNHLY and CDR2 FYNNEI. The CDR3 spans 13 residues. As DNA, the CDR3 is TGTGCCAGCAGTCAGTTAGGGGGTTCACCCCTCCACTTT. It specifies CASSQLGGSPLHF.

This chain connects TRBV2 to TRBJ2-5; D might be TRBD2 (6 bases). The germline V and J ends were trimmed by 4 bases and 5 bases, with 17 bases remaining between them. CDR3 size: 15 residues. CDR1 SNHLY and CDR2 FYNNEI come from the germline V gene. CDR3 sequence: CASSALTVRGETQYF. The CDR3 DNA sequence: TGTGCCAGCAGTGCCTTGACAGTCCGGGGGGAGACCCAGTACTTC.

The rearrangement links TRBV20-1 to TRBJ1-4, with 7 positions matching TRBD1. This CDR3 contains 14 residues. The junction had 6 bases not matched to a gene; V was cut back by 0 bases and J by 8 bases. Germline V gene data show CDR1 as DFQATT and CDR2 as SNEGSKA (reference sequence). Written as DNA, the CDR3 is TGCAGTGCTAGAGAAGGGGGCCGAGGGGAAAAACTGTTTTTT. This translates into CSAREGGRGEKLFF.

The rearrangement uses TRBV12-3 or TRBV12-4 and TRBJ1-5; no clear D gene. CDR3 length: 14 residues. Trimming removed 2 bases at V and 6 bases at J, with 11 bases between. CDR3 coding DNA: TGTGCCAGCAGTTTATCCCCGGCGGCTCAGCCCCAGCATTTT. Its protein is CASSLSPAAQPQHF.

This clonotype appeared once. The rearrangement uses TRBV5-1 and TRBJ1-1, with a tentative D call TRBD1 (5 bases). Trimming removed 4 bases from V and 0 bases from J, with 19 bases in between. Germline CDR1 reads SGHRS; CDR2 reads YFSETQ. This CDR3 has 17 residues. This CDR3 is CASSQLAQGHLNTEAFF. Written as DNA, the CDR3 is TGCGCCAGCAGCCAACTTGCCCAGGGCCATCTGAACACTGAAGCTTTCTTT.

The table lists this clonotype with many counts. The V and J genes are TRBV7-2 and TRBJ1-4, with a weak D call TRBD1 (5 bases). CDR1 is SGHTA and CDR2 is FQGNSA in the germline V gene. This CDR3 contains 12 residues. V lost 2 bases to trimming and J lost 8 bases, with 6 bases between them. CDR3 sequence: CASSLRGEKLFF. As DNA, the CDR3 is TGTGCCAGCAGCTTAAGGGGCGAAAAACTGTTTTTT.